The 28 T cell receptor beta chains listed next were all sequenced from one sample in a study of blood T cells in healthy people across ages. The authors ran a second PCR of 7 to 11 cycles using a sample-barcoded 5' primer and a J-beta primer mix. Each CDR3 protein gets one entry after TCRdb re-called the 5' RACE reads with MiXCR. The profile shows some 1.4 million distinct CDR3 sequences, approximately 38% of them singletons. Sequenced: blood. The origin of the receptors is a woman aged 18-35 years in good health.

This clonotype was recorded a few times. V gene TRBV7-6 combines with J gene TRBJ2-1, with a possible D match to TRBD1 (5 bases). Per the germline V gene, CDR1 is SGHVS and CDR2 is FNYEAQ. This CDR3 has 16 residues. V was trimmed by 2 bases and J by 0 bases, leaving 11 bases between them. The CDR3 reads CASSLKQVSSYNEQFF. The CDR3 DNA reads as TGTGCCAGCAGCTTAAAACAGGTCAGCTCCTACAATGAGCAGTTCTTC.

The V and J genes are TRBV7-8 and TRBJ2-7; D unclear. Germline CDR1 is SGHVS and CDR2 is FQNEAQ. Trimming stripped 3 bases from V and 0 bases from J, with 12 bases between. The CDR3 is made up of 15 amino acids. The CDR3 is CASSFFSRSSYEQYF. The CDR3 DNA sequence: TGTGCCAGCAGCTTTTTTAGCAGAAGCTCCTACGAGCAGTACTTC.

As concerns this clonotype: A single base separates this from a much larger clone, so it may be a read error. The chain uses TRBV5-1 and TRBJ2-7, with a tentative D call TRBD1 (6 bases). Germline loops: CDR1 SGHRS, CDR2 YFSETQ. Trimming stripped 0 bases from V and 0 bases from J, with 7 bases between. This CDR3 has 14 residues. The DNA for the CDR3 is TGCGCCAGCAGCTTGGGGGACAACTCCTACGAGCAGTACTTC. Translated, it gives CASSLGDNSYEQYF.

A few counts support this clonotype. The rearrangement joins TRBV27 to TRBJ2-5; D ambiguous. CDR1 and CDR2 from the germline V gene are MNHEY and SMNVEV (reference sequence). The ends were cut back, 5 bases at V and 5 bases at J, with 15 bases in the middle. The CDR3 extends over 14 amino acids. The CDR3 nucleotides are TGTGCCAGCAGTCCCCTGGCGCCACGGGAGACCCAGTACTTC. It is translated as CASSPLAPRETQYF.

In this sample, this clonotype turned up a few times. The CDR3 coding sequence is TGTGCCAGCAGATCCGGGACTGTAGGGGTTTCTCAGCCCCAGCATTTT. It yields the protein CASRSGTVGVSQPQHF. This chain links TRBV6-1 with TRBJ1-5, with D maybe TRBD1 (5 bases). The CDR3 spans 16 residues. Per germline, CDR1 MNHNS and CDR2 SASEGT. The V gene lost 6 bases and the J gene lost 6 bases, with 21 bases spanning the gap.

This chain connects TRBV7-3 to TRBJ1-2; possibly TRBD1 for D (5 bases). The length of the CDR3 is 14 residues. Per the germline V gene, CDR1 is SGHTA and CDR2 is FQGTGA. V was cut by 1 base and J by 6 bases, with 12 bases left in between. This chain's CDR3 is CASSLNTGGDGYTF. The CDR3 DNA reads TGTGCCAGCAGCTTAAACACCGGAGGGGATGGCTACACCTTC.

This clonotype came up a few times. The V call is TRBV3-1, the J call TRBJ2-7; perhaps TRBD1 as D (6 bases). CDR1 is LGHDT, CDR2 YNNKEL, per germline (reference sequence). Trimming stripped 6 bases from V and 0 bases from J, with 9 bases between. This CDR3 spans 13 amino acids. The CDR3 sequence: CASRGTPSYEQYF. The CDR3 coding sequence is TGTGCCAGCAGGGGGACACCCTCCTACGAGCAGTACTTC.

Only a few counts were recorded for this clonotype. The V gene is TRBV24-1, the J gene TRBJ2-5, with 7 bases that match TRBD1. CDR3 size: 13 residues. The germline V gene has CDR1 KGHDR and CDR2 SFDVKD. With V trimmed by 10 bases and J by 2 bases, 6 bases remained unmatched. CDR3 coding DNA: TGTGCCACGAGAGGGGACAGACAAGAGACCCAGTACTTC. This encodes CATRGDRQETQYF.

The chain combines TRBV10-1 with TRBJ1-2, with a tentative D call TRBD1 (6 bases). Trimming left V 0 bases short and J 6 bases short, with 11 bases between. The CDR3 extends over 14 amino acids. Germline CDR1 reads WNHNN; CDR2 reads SYGVQD (reference sequence). CDR3 in amino acids: CASSESGGLDGYTF. In nucleotides, the CDR3 is TGCGCCAGCAGTGAGTCTGGGGGGCTCGATGGCTACACCTTC.

The V gene is TRBV12-3 or TRBV12-4, the J gene TRBJ2-7; weak D call: TRBD2 (7 bases). The CDR3 is 15 residues long. V shed 3 bases and J shed 2 bases, with 14 bases lying between them. In nucleotides, the CDR3 is TGTGCCAGCAGTTTCGGGCGGGGGCCCCCCTACGAGCAGTACTTC. It specifies CASSFGRGPPYEQYF.

The V call is TRBV18, the J call TRBJ1-1, with a tentative D call TRBD1 (6 bases). This CDR3 spans 16 amino acids. V was clipped by 2 bases and J by 4 bases, with 17 bases between them. Germline loops: CDR1 KGHSH, CDR2 LQKENI. Here the CDR3 reads CASSPLTGEGGTEAFF. CDR3 coding DNA: TGTGCCAGCTCACCATTAACGGGGGAAGGGGGCACTGAAGCTTTCTTT.

This sequence joins TRBV9 and TRBJ1-1; a weak D match, TRBD1 (6 bases). CDR1 is SGDLS, CDR2 YYNGEE, per germline. The CDR3 is made up of 14 amino acids. Between the trimmed V and J ends, which lost 4 bases and 2 bases, there was a span of 12 bases. CDR3 nucleotides: TGTGCCAGCAGCACCAGAGGGGGTAACACTGAAGCTTTCTTT. It yields the protein CASSTRGGNTEAFF.

The V and J genes are TRBV27 and TRBJ2-3; TRBD2 matches 15 bases. The CDR3 loop spans 18 amino acids. Germline V gene sequence: CDR1 MNHEY, CDR2 SMNVEV (reference sequence). V lost 4 bases to trimming and J lost 1 base; unmatched junction nucleotides: 6. The CDR3 nucleotides read TGTGCCAGCAGTTCAAGGACTAGCGGGAGGGACCGCACAGATACGCAGTATTTT. Its translation: CASSSRTSGRDRTDTQYF.

The CDR3 loop is CASSGQLNWGYNEQFF. CDR3 DNA: TGTGCCAGCAGCGGGCAGCTTAATTGGGGTTACAATGAGCAGTTCTTC. The rearrangement joins TRBV5-8 to TRBJ2-1; D is undetermined. This CDR3 is built from 16 residues. Trimming took 4 bases from V and 4 from J, leaving 18 bases between them. CDR1 SGHTS and CDR2 YDEGEE come from the germline V gene.

The V and J genes are TRBV20-1 and TRBJ2-7, with TRBD2 identical over 9 bases. CDR3 length: 16 amino acids. CDR1 and CDR2 (germline): DFQATT, SNEGSKA (reference sequence). V shed 6 bases, J shed 3 bases, and the junction held 15 bases outside the gene matches. As DNA, the CDR3 is TGCAGTGCCACTCCGACTAGCGGAGGGGGCCGCTACGAGCAGTACTTC. Amino acid sequence: CSATPTSGGGRYEQYF.

V usage is TRBV20-1 and J usage is TRBJ2-2; 7 bases map to TRBD1. Germline-derived CDR1 and CDR2 are DFQATT and SNEGSKA (reference sequence). The V and J ends lost 0 bases and 4 bases, in that order; junction bases with no gene match: 8. This CDR3 is built from 16 residues. The CDR3 sequence: CSARDPTGMATGELFF. CDR3 nucleotide sequence: TGCAGTGCTAGAGATCCGACAGGGATGGCCACCGGGGAGCTGTTTTTT.

This chain links TRBV3-1 with TRBJ2-7; a possible D gene is TRBD2 (5 bases). The germline gives CDR1 LGHDT, CDR2 YNNKEL (reference sequence). V lost 2 bases, J lost 3 bases, and 8 bases lay in between. This CDR3 is 13 amino acids long. DNA of the CDR3: TGTGCCAGCAGCCAATCCGGAGGCTACGAGCAGTACTTC. Its translation is CASSQSGGYEQYF.

There are many counts of this clonotype. V is TRBV4-1 and J is TRBJ1-2; possible D gene TRBD1, 6 bases. CDR1 is MGHRA, CDR2 YSYEKL, per germline. V lost 0 bases and J 4 bases, leaving 12 bases between the germline ends. The CDR3 has 15 amino acids. In DNA form, the CDR3 reads TGCGCCAGCAGCCAAGATACAGGGAGCGGCTATGGCTACACCTTC. It specifies CASSQDTGSGYGYTF.

This clonotype showed up just a few times. This chain connects TRBV27 to TRBJ2-7; weak D call: TRBD2 (5 bases). The CDR3 totals 12 residues. V shed 5 bases and J shed 10 bases, with 15 bases lying between them. Germline lookup yields CDR1 MNHEY and CDR2 SMNVEV (reference sequence). CDR3 DNA sequence: TGTGCCAGCAGTCCGGACTCATTCTCCCAGTACTTC. Translation: CASSPDSFSQYF.

The chain uses TRBV7-9 and TRBJ2-1, with TRBD1 matching 7 bases. V lost 5 bases, J lost 7 bases, and 8 bases stayed unmatched. The CDR3 runs to 14 residues. CDR1 and CDR2 (germline): SEHNR, FQNEAQ (reference sequence). DNA for the CDR3: TGTGCCAGCAGCGTAGGGTCAGGGGGAAATGAGCAGTTCTTC. It specifies CASSVGSGGNEQFF.

The rearrangement joins TRBV2 to TRBJ2-1, with D tentatively TRBD2 (6 bases). The V gene's germline CDR1 is SNHLY and CDR2 FYNNEI. The CDR3 runs 15 residues. Trimming removed 6 bases at V and 7 bases at J, with 19 bases between. CDR3 DNA: TGTGCCAGCAGCCACGGGCGGGCAGGGAGGAATGAGCAGTTCTTC. This codes for CASSHGRAGRNEQFF.

This clonotype came up many times. The chain has TRBV10-3 and TRBJ1-1, with 9 bases lining up with TRBD1. The germline gives CDR1 ENHRY, CDR2 SYGVKD. This CDR3 spans 16 amino acids. V gave up 0 bases and J gave up 2 bases; unmatched junction bases: 4. The CDR3 reads CAISESGDRVNTEAFF. In DNA form, the CDR3 reads TGTGCCATCAGTGAGTCGGGGGACAGGGTTAACACTGAAGCTTTCTTT.

This clonotype has a handful of counts. This chain connects TRBV4-1 to TRBJ1-1; a weak D match, TRBD1 (5 bases). Per the germline V gene, CDR1 is MGHRA and CDR2 is YSYEKL. This CDR3 comprises 15 residues. Trimming left V 0 bases short and J 11 bases short, with 19 bases between. The CDR3 protein is CASSQDGQTRDAAFF. For the CDR3, the DNA is TGCGCCAGCAGCCAAGATGGGCAGACCCGGGACGCGGCTTTCTTT.

With regard to this clonotype: The junction departs from the called germline gene at one end, perhaps through a read error. The chain joins TRBV20-1 to TRBJ2-5; 7 bases align to TRBD2. Germline CDR1 is DFQATT and CDR2 is SNEGSKA (reference sequence). This CDR3 is 13 amino acids long. CDR3 sequence (DNA): TGCAATGCTTGGGGGACTATAGAAGAGACCCAGTACTTC. Its translation is CNAWGTIEETQYF.

The V gene is TRBV7-2, the J gene TRBJ2-3, with 14 positions matching TRBD2. Germline values: CDR1 SGHTA, CDR2 FQGNSA. J gave up 6 bases and V 4 bases, and 6 bases lay outside the gene matches. The CDR3 sequence is 16 residues long. CDR3 in DNA: TGTGCCAGCAGCTCCGGGACTAGCGGGAGTCCCGATACGCAGTATTTT. Protein sequence: CASSSGTSGSPDTQYF.

Regarding this clonotype: This may be a read error: a much more frequent sequence differs by one nucleotide. The V and J genes are TRBV6-5 and TRBJ2-3; D might be TRBD1 (6 bases). The CDR3 runs to 13 residues. Germline-derived CDR1 and CDR2 are MNHEY and SVGAGI. CDR3 DNA sequence: TGTGCCGGCAGTTACGAGCAGGGGAATACGCAGTATTTT. Translation gives CAGSYEQGNTQYF.

This clonotype was observed at least ten times. The CDR3: CSVEPEETQYF. As DNA, the CDR3 is TGCAGCGTTGAACCGGAAGAGACCCAGTACTTC. The chain is built from TRBV29-1 and TRBJ2-5; D is unresolved. The CDR3 spans 11 residues. Germline V gene data show CDR1 as SQVTM and CDR2 as ANQGSEA. V dropped 2 bases and J dropped 3 bases, with 4 bases sitting between them. The whole variable domain, filled in from reference TRBV29-1 and TRBJ2-5, reads SAVISQKPSRDICQRGTSLTIQCQVDSQVTMMFWYRQQPGQSLTLIATANQGSEATYESGFVIDKFPISRPNLTFSTLTVSNMSPEDSSIYLCSVEPEETQYFGPGTRLLVL.

This clonotype came up many times. The rearrangement uses TRBV3-1 and TRBJ2-1; maybe TRBD2 (6 bases). Trimming cost V 1 base and J 2 bases, with 6 bases left between them. The CDR3 is made up of 14 amino acids. CDR1 is LGHDT and CDR2 is YNNKEL in the germline V gene (reference sequence). The CDR3 reads CASSQGGAYNEQFF. The CDR3 DNA is TGTGCCAGCAGCCAAGGCGGGGCCTACAATGAGCAGTTCTTC.